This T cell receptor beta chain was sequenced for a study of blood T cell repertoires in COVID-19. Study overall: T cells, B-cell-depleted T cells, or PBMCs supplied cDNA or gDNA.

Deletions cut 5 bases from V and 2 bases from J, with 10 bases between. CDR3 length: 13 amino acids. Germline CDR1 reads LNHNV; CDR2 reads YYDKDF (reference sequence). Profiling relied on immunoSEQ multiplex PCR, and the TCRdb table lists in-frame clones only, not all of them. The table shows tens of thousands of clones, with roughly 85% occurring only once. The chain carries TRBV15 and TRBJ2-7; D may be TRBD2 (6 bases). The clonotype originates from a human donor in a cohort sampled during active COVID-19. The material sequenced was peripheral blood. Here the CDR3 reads CATSSRLAYEQYF. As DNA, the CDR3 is TGTGCCACCAGCTCCCGACTAGCCTACGAGCAGTACTTC.